This is a list of T cell receptor beta chains from one sample in a study of shared clonotypes between healthy human individuals. Method: immunoSEQ multiplex PCR; TCRdb's copy keeps in-frame clones and lacks some. The table records over 950,000 clones, around 77% of them present only once. The sample comprised memory CD4+ T cells from PBMCs. These receptors were taken from a man between 18 and 29 years old in good health. Some clones in this sample may be carry-over from other donors' samples. Each CDR3 is given with its conserved first and last residue. Each record gives: V gene, clone size, D gene, J gene, CDR3 protein, CDR3 DNA. A D gene is named only where the DNA matches it firmly. Size tells how often a clone was seen (once, few, many) or the class of an expanded clone, and some rows leave it out.

>TRBV6-5|NA|TRBD1|TRBJ2-7
CASSRDRGVSQYF
TGTGCCAGCAGCCGGGACAGGGGCGTTTCGCAGTACTTC
>TRBV2|few|NA|TRBJ1-4
CASSVGRMYEKLFF
TGTGCCAGCAGTGTCGGCAGGATGTATGAAAAACTGTTTTTT
>TRBV6-1|NA|NA|TRBJ1-5
CASSEAGTGGNQPQHF
TGTGCCAGCAGTGAAGCCGGAACAGGAGGCAATCAGCCCCAGCATTTT
>TRBV28|NA|NA|TRBJ2-2
CASSSEGQGRTGELFF
TGTGCCAGCAGTTCAGAGGGTCAGGGGAGGACCGGGGAGCTGTTTTTT
>TRBV28|NA|NA|TRBJ2-7
CASRGRYEQYF
TGTGCCAGCAGGGGGCGCTACGAGCAGTACTTC
>TRBV5-1|NA|TRBD1|TRBJ2-7
CASSLTGGYEQYF
TGCGCCAGCAGCTTAACAGGGGGCTACGAGCAGTACTTC
>TRBV11-2|once|TRBD2|TRBJ2-3
CASSLGWSGTGRTQYF
TGTGCCAGCAGCTTAGGGTGGAGCGGGACGGGTCGTACGCAGTATTTT
>TRBV28|NA|NA|TRBJ1-3
CASSLGGGSGNTIYF
TGTGCCAGCAGTTTAGGTGGGGGCTCTGGAAACACCATATATTTT
>TRBV6-5|NA|TRBD2|TRBJ2-5
CASSYTAGGGVTQYF
TGTGCCAGCAGTTACACAGCGGGAGGAGGAGTGACCCAGTACTTC
>TRBV18|NA|NA|TRBJ2-7
CASSPTDNYEQYF
TGTGCCAGCTCACCGACGGACAACTACGAGCAGTACTTC